The rows below give T cell receptor beta chains drawn from one sample of a study of beta chain features in type 1 diabetes. Profiling relied on immunoSEQ multiplex PCR, and the TCRdb table lists in-frame clones only, not all of them. This sample has 360,000 or so clones, with roughly 21% found just once. Material: naive CD4+ T cells from blood. All receptors derive from a woman younger than 35 in good health. The CDR3 runs from the conserved cysteine through the conserved F or W. D genes are given only for firm matches. Size values are once, few and many counts, or a class for expanded clones, and some rows have none.

- | TRBD2 | TRBJ2-2 | TRBV5-4 | CASSFASGANTGELFF | TGTGCCAGCAGCTTCGCTAGCGGGGCGAACACCGGGGAGCTGTTTTTT
- | TRBD2 | TRBJ2-3 | TRBV5-1 | CASSLASVSGNTQYF | TGCGCCAGCAGCTTGGCCAGTGTGAGCGGGAATACGCAGTATTTT
few | - | TRBJ2-7 | TRBV2 | CASSTLENNEQYF | TGTGCCAGCAGTACACTAGAGAATAACGAGCAGTACTTC
few | TRBD1 | TRBJ1-2 | TRBV11-1 | CASSHRDRADGYTF | TGTGCCAGCAGCCACCGGGACAGGGCAGATGGCTACACCTTC
few | - | TRBJ2-7 | TRBV6-6 | CASTLGGGDEQYF | TGTGCCAGCACCTTAGGGGGCGGGGACGAGCAGTACTTC
- | TRBD2 | TRBJ2-7 | TRBV5-4 | CASSGTSGRAYEQYF | TGTGCCAGCAGTGGGACTAGCGGGAGGGCCTACGAGCAGTACTTC
few | TRBD2 | TRBJ2-1 | TRBV7-9 | CASSLASPRLAGGGEQFF | TGTGCCAGCAGCTTAGCCTCTCCCCGACTAGCGGGAGGAGGTGAGCAGTTCTTC
few | TRBD2 | TRBJ2-7 | TRBV10-2 | CASSEPTSGKSF | TGCGCCAGCAGTGAGCCTACTAGCGGGAAAAGCTTC
- | TRBD2 | TRBJ2-7 | TRBV5-1 | CASSPLAGSSYEQYF | TGCGCCAGCAGTCCCCTAGCGGGCTCTTCCTACGAGCAGTACTTC
few | TRBD1 | TRBJ2-1 | TRBV30 | CARNMGQSYNEQFF | TGTGCCCGGAACATGGGACAGTCCTACAATGAGCAGTTCTTC
- | - | TRBJ2-1 | TRBV2 | CASRQYEQFF | TGTGCCAGCAGGCAGTATGAGCAGTTCTTC
- | - | TRBJ1-1 | TRBV30 | CAWSPLGEAFF | TGTGCCTGGAGCCCTCTGGGCGAAGCTTTCTTT
few | - | TRBJ2-3 | TRBV7-9 | CASSFWTSRGRSSTDTQYF | TGTGCCAGCAGCTTCTGGACTAGCAGGGGGAGATCGAGCACAGATACGCAGTATTTT
- | - | TRBJ2-2 | TRBV9 | CASSYREPRTGELFF | TGTGCCAGCAGTTACCGGGAGCCTAGAACCGGGGAGCTGTTTTTT
- | - | TRBJ2-3 | TRBV27 | CASSLQVDSFF | TGTGCCAGCAGTTTACAAGTGGACTCCTTTTTT
- | - | TRBJ2-7 | TRBV7-8 | CASSLGASAQSYEQYF | TGTGCCAGCAGCTTAGGCGCCAGCGCTCAGTCCTACGAGCAGTACTTC
- | TRBD1 | TRBJ1-1 | TRBV7-3 | CASSPGQTYTEAFF | TGTGCCAGCAGCCCGGGACAGACCTACACTGAAGCTTTCTTT
- | TRBD1 | TRBJ1-2 | TRBV28 | CASRTEGQGGFGYTF | TGTGCCAGCAGGACCGAGGGACAGGGGGGGTTCGGCTACACCTTC
- | - | TRBJ2-1 | TRBV5-1 | CASSLRQGSYNEQFF | TGCGCCAGCAGCTTGCGGCAGGGTTCCTACAATGAGCAGTTCTTC
- | TRBD1 | TRBJ2-7 | TRBV5-1 | CASSSTGGGEQYF | TGCGCCAGCAGTTCAACAGGGGGTGGGGAGCAGTACTTC
few | TRBD2 | TRBJ2-1 | TRBV19 | CASSRALAGAEQFF | TGTGCCAGTAGCCGAGCCCTAGCGGGAGCTGAGCAGTTCTTC
- | - | TRBJ2-1 | TRBV11-1 | CASSSGHAGSYNEQFF | TGTGCCAGCAGCTCTGGACACGCCGGCTCCTACAATGAGCAGTTCTTC